This entry concerns a single T cell receptor beta chain. What it recognizes is unknown. CDR1 SEHNR and CDR2 FQNEAQ come from the germline V gene (reference sequence). This CDR3 spans 16 amino acids. The V gene end was trimmed by 6 bases and the J gene end by 0 bases; junction bases not matched to a gene: 5. Data came from immunoSEQ multiplex PCR; TCRdb stores just in-frame clones and leaves some out. Here the sample spans around 88,000 clones, 85% to 95% being singletons. The data originate from a study of graft-versus-host responses after intestinal transplantation. Study-wide context: Recipients across the board were started on anti-thymocyte globulin induction, then kept on tacrolimus and steroids for 2 to 4 years.

General study findings and limits: GvH clones surfaced in recipient marrow, some emerging earlier in ileum or blood. Those patients showing graft-donor T cell macrochimerism displayed high graft-versus-host to host-versus-graft clonal ratios in allografts.

The input for sequencing was unstimulated CD8+ T cells sorted from spleen or lymph node cells, taken before transplant. This chain links TRBV7-9 with TRBJ2-2, with 9 bases that match TRBD2. This sequence originates from a human donor who was the organ donor for an intestinal transplant. CDR3 region: CASSPTSGPNTGELFF. The CDR3 DNA reads as TGTGCCAGCAGTCCGACTAGCGGCCCGAACACCGGGGAGCTGTTTTTT.